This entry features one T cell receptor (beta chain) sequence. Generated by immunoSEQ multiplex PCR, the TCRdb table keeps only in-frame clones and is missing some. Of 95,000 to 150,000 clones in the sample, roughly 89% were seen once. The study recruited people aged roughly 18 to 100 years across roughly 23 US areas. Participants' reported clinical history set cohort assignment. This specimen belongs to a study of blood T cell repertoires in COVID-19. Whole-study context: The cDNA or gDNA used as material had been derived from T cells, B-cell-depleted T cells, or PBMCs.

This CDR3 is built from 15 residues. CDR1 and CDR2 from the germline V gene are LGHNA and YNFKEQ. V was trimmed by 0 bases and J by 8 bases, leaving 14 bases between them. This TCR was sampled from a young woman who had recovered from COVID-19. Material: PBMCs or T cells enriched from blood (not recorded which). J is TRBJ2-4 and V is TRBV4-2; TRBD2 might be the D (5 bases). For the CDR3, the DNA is TGTGCCAGCAGCCAAGAAGGACTTGTCGGGGACATTCAGTACTTC. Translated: CASSQEGLVGDIQYF.